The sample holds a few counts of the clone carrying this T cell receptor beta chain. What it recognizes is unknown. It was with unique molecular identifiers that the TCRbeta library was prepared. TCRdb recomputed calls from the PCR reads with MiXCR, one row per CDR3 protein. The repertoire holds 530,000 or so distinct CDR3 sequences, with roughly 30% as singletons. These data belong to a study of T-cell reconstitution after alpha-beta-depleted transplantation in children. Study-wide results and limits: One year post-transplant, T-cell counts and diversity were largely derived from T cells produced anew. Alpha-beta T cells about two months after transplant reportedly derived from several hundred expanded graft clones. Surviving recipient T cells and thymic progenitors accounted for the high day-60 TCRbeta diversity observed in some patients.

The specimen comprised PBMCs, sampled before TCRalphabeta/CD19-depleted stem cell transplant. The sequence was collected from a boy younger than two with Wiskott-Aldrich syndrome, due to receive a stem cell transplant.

The CDR3 coding sequence is TGCAGCACCCAATCGGGGGGCACTGAAGCTTTCTTT. Encoded protein: CSTQSGGTEAFF. This chain connects TRBV29-1 to TRBJ1-1; D is perhaps TRBD1 (5 bases). The germline gives CDR1 SQVTM, CDR2 ANQGSEA. V shed 8 bases and J shed 4 bases, with 14 bases lying between them. The CDR3 runs to 12 residues.